These 23 T cell receptor beta chains share one sample of origin, sequenced in a study of T cell responses to AZD1222 COVID-19 vaccine. Profiled with immunoSEQ multiplex PCR; TCRdb holds only in-frame clones, not every one. Counted here are approximately 190,000 clones, about nine tenths occurring once; the ten biggest clones make up about 3%. Sequencing used peripheral blood, obtained on day 0 of MenACWY control vaccination. These TCRs come from an adult in good health.

J is TRBJ2-7 and V is TRBV6-5; no definite D call. Germline lookup yields CDR1 MNHEY and CDR2 SVGAGI. V was cut by 7 bases and J by 3 bases, with 13 bases left in between. The CDR3 runs 13 residues. Here the CDR3 DNA reads TGTGCCAGCAAATATGACGGAGTCTACGAGCAGTACTTC. Translation gives CASKYDGVYEQYF.

The rearrangement uses TRBV4-1 and TRBJ2-6; D might be TRBD2 (6 bases). This CDR3 contains 16 residues. Germline values: CDR1 MGHRA, CDR2 YSYEKL. V lost 1 base, J lost 0 bases, and 7 bases lay in between. CDR3 in amino acids: CASSQAAGSGANVLTF. CDR3 coding DNA: TGCGCCAGCAGCCAAGCAGCGGGCTCTGGGGCCAACGTCCTGACTTTC.

The chain uses TRBV5-1 and TRBJ2-7, with D possibly matching TRBD1 (5 bases). Trimming cost V 5 bases and J 3 bases, with 12 bases left between them. This CDR3 spans 13 amino acids. Per the germline V gene, CDR1 is SGHRS and CDR2 is YFSETQ. DNA for the CDR3: TGCGCCAGCAGGTTTCAGGGAAGCTACGAGCAGTACTTC. This translates into CASRFQGSYEQYF.

This clone appeared a few times. The same CDR3 can be traced to other DNA sequences in this sample. The chain employs TRBV5-6 and TRBJ2-7; TRBD2 might be the D (6 bases). This CDR3 is 12 amino acids long. Deletions cut 4 bases from V and 4 bases from J, with 9 bases between. The germline gives CDR1 SGHDT, CDR2 YYEEEE. DNA of the CDR3: TGTGCCAGCAGCCTCGGGGGATACGAGCAGTACTTC. Residues: CASSLGGYEQYF.

This clone was recorded only once. The V gene is TRBV7-9, the J gene TRBJ2-6; TRBD1 might be the D (5 bases). CDR1 is SEHNR, CDR2 FQNEAQ, per germline (reference sequence). Trimming shortened V by 5 bases and J by 4 bases, and 9 bases separated the two germline ends. The CDR3 is 14 amino acids. The CDR3 nucleotides are TGTGCCAGCAGCCCAGGGTTAGGGGCCAACGTCCTGACTTTC. This sequence encodes CASSPGLGANVLTF. The full variable domain, completed using reference TRBV7-9 and TRBJ2-6, is DTGVSQNPRHKITKRGQNVTFRCDPISEHNRLYWYRQTLGQGPEFLTYFQNEAQLEKSRLLSDRFSAERPKGSFSTLEIQRTEQGDSAMYLCASSPGLGANVLTFGAGSRLTVL.

The chain carries TRBV5-1 and TRBJ2-7; D call uncertain. Trimming stripped 0 bases from V and 3 bases from J, with 13 bases between. There are 15 residues in the CDR3. CDR1 is SGHRS and CDR2 is YFSETQ in the germline V gene. The CDR3 DNA is TGCGCCAGCAGCTTGGACGGAGACACCAACTACGAGCAGTACTTC. It specifies CASSLDGDTNYEQYF.

This clone was recorded once. V and J are TRBV28 and TRBJ2-1; tentatively, D is TRBD1 (6 bases). The germline V gene has CDR1 MDHEN and CDR2 SYDVKM. Trimming took off 4 bases at V and 5 bases at J, with 9 bases between the two ends. This CDR3 spans 13 amino acids. The CDR3 loop is CASSSDRNNEQFF. The CDR3 DNA reads TGTGCCAGCAGTTCGGACAGAAACAATGAGCAGTTCTTC.

This clone was seen a single time. The V and J genes are TRBV28 and TRBJ2-7; D gene unclear. Trimming shortened V by 4 bases and J by 2 bases, and 9 bases separated the two germline ends. This CDR3 spans 13 amino acids. Germline CDR1 is MDHEN and CDR2 is SYDVKM. The chain's CDR3 is CASSSQAPYEQYF. Written as DNA, the CDR3 is TGTGCCAGCAGTTCACAAGCCCCCTACGAGCAGTACTTC.

The V and J genes are TRBV9 and TRBJ1-3, with 8 bases that match TRBD1. The trim removed 5 bases at V and 2 bases at J, leaving 9 bases unmatched. From germline, CDR1 is SGDLS and CDR2 YYNGEE. This CDR3 is built from 16 residues. The CDR3 bases are TGTGCCAGCAGTGGACAGGGCCGGGCGGCTGGAAACACCATATATTTT. Residues: CASSGQGRAAGNTIYF.

This clone was counted once. The V gene is TRBV6-5, the J gene TRBJ2-5; TRBD2 matches 11 bases. This CDR3 region has 13 residues. The junction had 3 bases not matched to a gene; V was cut back by 8 bases and J by 4 bases. Per germline, CDR1 MNHEY and CDR2 SVGAGI. The CDR3 is CASQLAGGETQYF. DNA for the CDR3: TGTGCCAGCCAGCTAGCGGGGGGAGAGACCCAGTACTTC.

Concerning this clone itself: One end of the junction varies from germline; a read error may be responsible. The rearrangement joins TRBV2 to TRBJ1-6; D call uncertain. This CDR3 has 15 residues. The germline V gene has CDR1 SNHLY and CDR2 FYNNEI. The CDR3 sequence: CASREEAHDNSPLHF. CDR3 bases: TGTGCCAGCAGGGAAGAGGCCCATGACAATTCCCCCCTCCACTTT.

The chain carries TRBV28 and TRBJ2-7; TRBD1 aligns across 7 bases. CDR1 MDHEN and CDR2 SYDVKM come from the germline V gene. The CDR3 is made up of 14 amino acids. Trimming removed 6 bases from V and 5 bases from J; junction bases left unmatched: 10. DNA of the CDR3: TGTGCCAGCAGACTCACAGGGGCCTCGGACGAGCAGTACTTC. Its protein product is CASRLTGASDEQYF.

The CDR3 nucleotides are TGTGCCAGCAGCGTAGAAGGTAGCGTTGGGACCCCGCTACTACGAGCTGATAGGCAGTACTTC. It is translated as CASSVEGSVGTPLLRADRQYF. The chain carries TRBV9 and TRBJ2-7; either TRBD1 or TRBD2 may fit D (5 bases each). CDR1 SGDLS and CDR2 YYNGEE come from the germline V gene. The CDR3 consists of 21 residues. Trimming took 0 bases from V and 9 from J, leaving 37 bases between them.

The CDR3 DNA reads TGTGCCAGCAGCCACCCACAGGGTAATGGGGGCACCGGGGAGCTGTTTTTT. The encoded protein is CASSHPQGNGGTGELFF. V usage is TRBV9 and J usage is TRBJ2-2, with D possibly matching TRBD1 (6 bases). The CDR3 is 17 amino acids. Germline lookup yields CDR1 SGDLS and CDR2 YYNGEE. Trimming shortened V by 4 bases and J by 4 bases, and 20 bases separated the two germline ends.

This clone was seen just once. The V gene is TRBV5-1, the J gene TRBJ2-7; possible D gene TRBD1, 6 bases. The CDR3 extends over 14 amino acids. V was shortened by 0 bases and J by 3 bases, with 10 bases between the two germline ends. CDR1 is SGHRS, CDR2 YFSETQ, per germline. This CDR3 is CASSLARDNYEQYF. In DNA form, the CDR3 reads TGCGCCAGCAGCTTGGCCCGGGACAACTACGAGCAGTACTTC.

This chain connects TRBV25-1 to TRBJ1-1; D gene ambiguous. Germline V CDR1 and CDR2: MGHDK, SYGVNS. V lost 2 bases to trimming and J lost 7 bases, with 8 bases between them. CDR3 length: 12 amino acids. Written as DNA, the CDR3 is TGTGCCAGCAGTGAACTGGGGATTGAAGCTTTCTTT. It specifies CASSELGIEAFF.

A single count supports this clone. The chain links TRBV24-1 to TRBJ2-1, with D perhaps TRBD1 or TRBD2 (5 bases each). With 3 bases removed from V and 0 bases from J, the gap between germline ends came to 11 bases. The germline V gene encodes CDR1 KGHDR and CDR2 SFDVKD. The CDR3 totals 16 residues. The CDR3 coding sequence is TGTGCCACCAGTGATCCCGGGGCGAGCTCCTACAATGAGCAGTTCTTC. It encodes CATSDPGASSYNEQFF.

This clone showed up just once. This chain uses TRBV3-1 (or the pseudogene TRBV3-2) with TRBJ2-1; 15 bases are a match to TRBD2. The V gene's germline CDR1 is LGHDT and CDR2 YNNKEL (reference sequence). The V gene end was trimmed by 2 bases and the J gene end by 1 base; junction bases not matched to a gene: 6. The CDR3 consists of 19 residues. The CDR3 region is CASSQLGTSGGWSYNEQFF. Written as DNA, the CDR3 is TGTGCCAGCAGCCAACTCGGGACTAGCGGGGGGTGGTCCTACAATGAGCAGTTCTTC.

The CDR3 spells CASSRTGVNTEAFF. The CDR3, as DNA: TGTGCCAGCAGCCGAACGGGGGTGAACACTGAAGCTTTCTTT. This chain connects TRBV7-9 to TRBJ1-1, with a tentative D call TRBD1 (5 bases). CDR3 size: 14 residues. The V gene lost 5 bases and the J gene lost 0 bases, with 10 bases spanning the gap. CDR1 SEHNR and CDR2 FQNEAQ come from the germline V gene (reference sequence).

V gene TRBV18 combines with J gene TRBJ1-5; tentatively, D is TRBD1 (5 bases). CDR1 is KGHSH, CDR2 LQKENI, per germline. V lost 2 bases and J 0 bases, leaving 11 bases between the germline ends. This CDR3 is built from 16 residues. Here the CDR3 DNA reads TGTGCCAGCTCACCAAGCGAGAGGGGTAGCAATCAGCCCCAGCATTTT. Translating it yields CASSPSERGSNQPQHF.

This sequence joins TRBV7-9 and TRBJ2-1; D is perhaps TRBD1 (6 bases). Between the trimmed V and J ends, which lost 5 bases and 8 bases, there was a span of 22 bases. This CDR3 region has 16 residues. Per germline, CDR1 SEHNR and CDR2 FQNEAQ (reference sequence). In nucleotides, the CDR3 is TGTGCCAGCAGCAAAAACACAGGGTCGGCGGCGGATGAGCAGTTCTTC. It specifies CASSKNTGSAADEQFF.

This clone was observed once. The chain recombines TRBV18 with TRBJ2-1; 11 bases are a match to TRBD1. The ends lost 4 bases at V and 8 bases at J; junction bases unmatched: 10. The CDR3 totals 16 residues. Germline V gene lookup returns CDR1 KGHSH and CDR2 LQKENI. CDR3 sequence (DNA): TGTGCCAGCTCACTTTCCGGGACAGGGGGGGCTGATGAGCAGTTCTTC. Its translation is CASSLSGTGGADEQFF.

The chain joins TRBV20-1 to TRBJ2-6; D not certain. V lost 3 bases and J lost 4, with 10 bases in between. The germline CDR1 and CDR2 sequences are DFQATT and SNEGSKA (reference sequence). The CDR3 spans 14 residues. DNA for the CDR3: TGCAGTGCTAGTCGACAATCCGGGGCCAACGTCCTGACTTTC. Protein: CSASRQSGANVLTF.